This note documents a single T cell receptor beta chain sequence. Its target is not known. Amplification used 60 Vbeta primers and 13 Jbeta primers. The table came from immunoSEQ multiplex PCR; TCRdb's copy has only in-frame clones and leaves some out. The sample shows 90,000 to 150,000 clones, about 70% of them seen only once. This record belongs to a study of cytomegalovirus exposure and HLA in healthy donors. Points from the study as a whole: When analyzed later, a missense DCLRE1C variant was found to be linked to TCR beta V- and J-gene trimming. Presence/absence analyses supposed approximately even sequencing depth among donors. Researchers catalogued about 150 TCR beta chains as cytomegalovirus-associated.

The V and J ends lost 6 bases and 6 bases, in that order; junction bases with no gene match: 1. The CDR3 sequence is 13 residues long. Per germline, CDR1 SNHLY and CDR2 FYNNEI. This clonotype was sampled from a human donor in good health. This chain uses TRBV2 with TRBJ1-4; 10 bases line up with TRBD1. Sequenced: PBMCs. Written as DNA, the CDR3 is TGTGCCAGCAGGACAGGGGGCGATGAAAAACTGTTTTTT. Encoded protein: CASRTGGDEKLFF.